This note documents a single TCR beta chain sequence. Its antigen is as yet unknown. Distinct nucleotide sequences in the sample also encode this CDR3. The data stem from a study of shared clonotypes between healthy human individuals. For the study at large: The study drew on a couple of women and three men aged 18 to 49 as donors. Findings of the study overall: Donors were few, which limited the genetic and exposure-history diversity represented.

This CDR3 is built from 14 residues. The germline V gene encodes CDR1 SGDLS and CDR2 YYNGEE. V lost 3 bases, J lost 7 bases, and 14 bases lay in between. Partitioning of CD4+ cells yielded a CD45RA+ naive subset and a CD45RA-negative memory subset. Produced via immunoSEQ multiplex PCR; TCRdb's table is partial and in-frame only. The table has around 1.1 million clones, about 80% seen once. This receptor was obtained from a man between 18 and 29 years old in good health. Some clones in this sample may be carry-over from other donors' samples. The sample taken for sequencing was memory CD4+ T cells from PBMCs. The subset: CD45RA-negative fraction. The chain links TRBV9 to TRBJ1-5; D remains unclear. In DNA form, the CDR3 reads TGTGCCAGCAGCGCCGCAGGAGGGAACCAGCCCCAGCATTTT. The encoded protein is CASSAAGGNQPQHF.